The next 6 T cell receptor beta chains were all read from a single sample in a study of T-cell memory formation after mild COVID-19. Each CDR3 protein gets one entry after TCRdb re-called the 5' RACE reads with MiXCR. The sample includes 450,000 or so distinct CDR3 sequences, about 23% seen only once; the top ten take approximately 12%. Sequenced: PBMCs or a T cell subset sorted from them (not recorded which). The receptors were gathered from an adult woman who had mild COVID-19 (a few samples of this study predate the infection). Cell type and time point are not known.

The genes are TRBV6-6 and TRBJ2-1, with D uncertain. Germline V gene sequence: CDR1 MNHNY, CDR2 SVGAGI (reference sequence). V lost 4 bases, J lost 9 bases, and 13 bases lay in between. The CDR3 is 13 residues long. CDR3 protein: CASSWDVLGEQFF. For the CDR3, the DNA is TGTGCCAGCAGTTGGGATGTGTTGGGTGAGCAGTTCTTC.

The V call is TRBV19, the J call TRBJ2-1; TRBD1 might be the D (6 bases). The length of the CDR3 is 15 residues. Germline-derived CDR1 and CDR2 are LNHDA and SQIVND (reference sequence). V was clipped by 3 bases and J by 2 bases, with 11 bases between them. CDR3 coding DNA: TGTGCCAGTAGTATCCAGGGGCCAACCTACAATGAGCAGTTCTTC. Amino acids: CASSIQGPTYNEQFF.

The chain links TRBV20-1 to TRBJ2-7; 7 nucleotides agree with TRBD2. Germline V gene data show CDR1 as DFQATT and CDR2 as SNEGSKA (reference sequence). This CDR3 region has 15 residues. V shed 1 base, J shed 0 bases, and the junction held 6 bases outside the gene matches. CDR3 DNA: TGCAGTGCTAGAGGATGGCGGGAGAGCTCCTACGAGCAGTACTTC. This codes for CSARGWRESSYEQYF.

Concerning this clonotype: At one of its ends the junction is not consistent with the germline gene, which may arise from a read error. CDR3: CASRWMVRDEQFF. The CDR3 nucleotides read TGTGCGAGCAGATGGATGGTGCGGGATGAGCAGTTCTTC. The chain is built from TRBV11-2 and TRBJ2-1; D possibly corresponds to TRBD2 (5 bases). The CDR3 is 13 residues long. Germline V gene data show CDR1 as SGHAT and CDR2 as FQNNGV.

This chain links TRBV27 with TRBJ2-2; D remains unclear. The CDR3 loop spans 13 amino acids. V was clipped by 5 bases and J by 6 bases, with 10 bases between them. The germline CDR1 and CDR2 sequences are MNHEY and SMNVEV (reference sequence). CDR3 bases: TGTGCCAGCAGTAACTGGACGGCCGGGGAGCTGTTTTTT. This gives the protein CASSNWTAGELFF.

V and J are TRBV4-1 and TRBJ1-1; perhaps TRBD1 as D (5 bases). Germline-derived CDR1 and CDR2 are MGHRA and YSYEKL. The CDR3 loop spans 17 amino acids. V was cut by 1 base and J by 8 bases, with 23 bases left in between. Written as DNA, the CDR3 is TGCGCCAGCAGCCAAGTTTCCGGTAACCGGGGGATGGAGGAAGCTTTCTTT. Its protein product is CASSQVSGNRGMEEAFF.